The 2 T cell receptor beta chains presented below share a single source sample, sequenced in a study of Graves' ophthalmopathy and Graves' hyperthyroidism. RNA transcripts served as template for amplifying TCR beta CDR3 sequences. The first-round RT-PCR employed HTBI primers together with the Qiagen OneStep RT-PCR kit. A multiplex PCR was then performed as the second round. TCRdb analysed the multiplex PCR reads with MiXCR anew, one entry per CDR3 protein. Of about 160,000 distinct CDR3 sequences detected, 30% to 45% appear once; the ten largest clones hold 5.8%. What was sequenced was peripheral blood. These TCRs come from a woman in her forties with Graves' ophthalmopathy.

Many counts were recorded for this clonotype. V usage is TRBV7-2 and J usage is TRBJ2-2, with 15 bases aligning to TRBD2. This CDR3 has 18 amino acids. Germline values: CDR1 SGHTA, CDR2 FQGNSA. After removal of 5 bases from V and 4 bases from J, the junction contained 8 bases not matched to a gene. The CDR3 spells CASSVTGLAGGGTGELFF. As DNA, the CDR3 is TGTGCCAGCAGCGTTACGGGACTAGCGGGAGGAGGCACCGGGGAGCTGTTTTTT.

This clonotype was observed at least ten times. The J gene is TRBJ1-1, the V gene TRBV14, with D possibly being TRBD1 (5 bases). Germline V CDR1 and CDR2: SGHDN, FVKESK. This CDR3 has 14 residues. Trimming took off 0 bases at V and 6 bases at J, with 11 bases between the two ends. The CDR3 DNA follows: TGTGCCAGCAGCCAAGACTCAGGGTTCGCTGAAGCTTTCTTT. Its protein is CASSQDSGFAEAFF.